A single TCR beta chain is shown here with its context. Its target is not known. This entry is derived from a study of T cell repertoires in cytomegalovirus infection. Overall study context: In public TCR beta signatures, there were indications of both CMV infection and matching HLA type.

V lost 4 bases, J lost 3 bases, and 19 bases lay in between. The CDR3 consists of 16 residues. The germline gives CDR1 SGHNT, CDR2 YYREEE (reference sequence). Findings of the study overall: Frequencies of public TCR beta families were cumulated, and this identified carriers of CMV plus the relevant HLA.

MiXCR, applied by TCRdb to the reads, yields one record per CDR3 protein. Among approximately 990,000 distinct CDR3 sequences listed, less than 40% were seen once. The V and J genes are TRBV5-4 and TRBJ1-1, with a tentative D call TRBD1 (6 bases). Sequences were derived from cultured CD8+ T cells from PBMCs, sampled from culture after CMV antigen stimulation. The sequence derives from a human donor in good health (CMV status not recorded). Some clones in this sample may be carry-over from other donors' samples. The CDR3 loop reads CASSKRLDAGDTEAFF. CDR3 nucleotides: TGTGCCAGCAGCAAAAGATTAGACGCAGGGGACACTGAAGCTTTCTTT.